These 28 T cell receptor beta chains were sequenced from one sample in a study of response to subunit inactivated influenza vaccine. TCRdb re-called the RT-PCR reads with MiXCR, one entry per CDR3 protein. The sample consists of 800,000 or so distinct CDR3 sequences, around 20% of them appearing once. The sequencing here drew on PBMCs from blood, taken about 5 days after vaccination. These receptors were collected from a man aged 50-59 years who received an inactivated influenza vaccine.

This clonotype was observed a few times. This chain joins TRBV28 and TRBJ2-7; 7 nucleotides align to TRBD1. Germline loops: CDR1 MDHEN, CDR2 SYDVKM. Trimming cost V 6 bases and J 5 bases; bases outside gene matches: 7. The CDR3 loop spans 13 amino acids. The CDR3 here is CASRPGQVNEQYF. The CDR3 DNA follows: TGTGCCAGCAGACCCGGACAGGTCAACGAGCAGTACTTC.

The V gene is TRBV9, the J gene TRBJ1-6, with unresolved D. Germline CDR1 reads SGDLS; CDR2 reads YYNGEE. This CDR3 region has 13 residues. Trimming shortened V by 3 bases and J by 12 bases, and 13 bases separated the two germline ends. The CDR3: CASSGTKGKPLHF. In DNA, the CDR3 is TGTGCCAGCAGCGGGACCAAAGGAAAACCCCTCCACTTT.

This clonotype showed up just a few times. This chain connects TRBV7-6 to TRBJ2-3; TRBD2 matches 7 bases. This CDR3 has 17 residues. Germline-derived CDR1 and CDR2 are SGHVS and FNYEAQ. J lost 0 bases, V lost 2 bases, and 8 bases had no gene match. CDR3 loop: CASSLTASGLSTDTQYF. CDR3 in DNA: TGTGCCAGCAGCTTAACGGCTAGCGGCCTTAGCACAGATACGCAGTATTTT.

The chain joins TRBV29-1 to TRBJ2-1, with 10 bases aligning to TRBD2. This CDR3 spans 14 amino acids. The germline V gene has CDR1 SQVTM and CDR2 ANQGSEA. V was clipped by 6 bases and J by 3 bases; unmatched bases: 5. The chain's CDR3 is CSVAGTSDYNEQFF. The CDR3 DNA follows: TGCAGCGTAGCCGGGACTAGCGACTACAATGAGCAGTTCTTC.

The chain combines TRBV27 with TRBJ2-7; the match to TRBD1 covers 7 bases. Germline V gene sequence: CDR1 MNHEY, CDR2 SMNVEV (reference sequence). V was pared by 6 bases and J by 7 bases, with 12 bases of the junction left unmatched. This CDR3 contains 14 residues. This CDR3 is CASSHRDSSLEQYF. CDR3 nucleotides: TGTGCCAGCAGCCACCGGGACAGCTCTTTGGAGCAGTACTTC.

Many counts were recorded for this clonotype. The CDR3 DNA follows: TGTGCCAGCAGCTTAACGGACAGGGGCAGATACGAGCAGTACTTC. This encodes CASSLTDRGRYEQYF. The chain recombines TRBV11-2 with TRBJ2-7, with 9 positions matching TRBD1. Losses at the gene ends were 2 bases for V and 4 bases for J; bases not matched to a gene: 6. Per germline, CDR1 SGHAT and CDR2 FQNNGV. The length of the CDR3 is 15 residues. The variable domain in full, with the rest retrieved from reference TRBV11-2 and TRBJ2-7, is EAGVAQSPRYKIIEKRQSVAFWCNPISGHATLYWYQQILGQGPKLLIQFQNNGVVDDSQLPKDRFSAERLKGVDSTLKIQPAKLEDSAVYLCASSLTDRGRYEQYFGPGTRLTVT.

This chain connects TRBV5-1 to TRBJ2-7; weak D call: TRBD2 (6 bases). V lost 4 bases and J 3 bases, leaving 20 bases between the germline ends. Germline V gene lookup returns CDR1 SGHRS and CDR2 YFSETQ. CDR3 length: 16 residues. The chain's CDR3 is CASSQEGGTLIYEQYF. The CDR3 DNA is TGCGCCAGCAGCCAAGAGGGCGGGACTTTAATCTACGAGCAGTACTTC.

This clonotype showed up just a few times. CDR3 amino acids: CASSQYWGQPSSYEQYF. The CDR3 nucleotides are TGCGCCAGCAGCCAGTATTGGGGACAGCCAAGCTCCTACGAGCAGTACTTC. J is TRBJ2-7 and V is TRBV5-1; 7 bases match TRBD1. Trimming cost V 4 bases and J 0 bases; bases outside gene matches: 13. This CDR3 region has 17 residues. The germline V gene has CDR1 SGHRS and CDR2 YFSETQ.

This clonotype was counted a few times. The gene calls are TRBV4-3 and TRBJ1-4; no clear D. This CDR3 has 15 amino acids. V was trimmed by 3 bases and J by 0 bases, leaving 8 bases between them. Germline CDR1 LGHNA, CDR2 YSLEER. The CDR3 loop reads CASSQEGTTNEKLFF. The CDR3 DNA reads TGCGCCAGCAGCCAGGAAGGGACAACTAATGAAAAACTGTTTTTT.

This clonotype came up a few times. The chain links TRBV5-1 to TRBJ1-1; 7 positions match TRBD1. V lost 3 bases, J lost 1 base, and 9 bases stayed unmatched. Germline-derived CDR1 and CDR2 are SGHRS and YFSETQ. The CDR3 is 16 residues long. CDR3 bases: TGCGCCAGCAGCTATAACACCGGGACAGAGAACACTGAAGCTTTCTTT. Its protein product is CASSYNTGTENTEAFF.

J is TRBJ2-3 and V is TRBV7-8, with 7 bases aligning to TRBD1. The CDR3 spans 14 residues. V was pared by 8 bases and J by 6 bases, with 11 bases of the junction left unmatched. CDR1 SGHVS and CDR2 FQNEAQ come from the germline V gene. CDR3 sequence: CASGPGQPKDTQYF. CDR3 sequence (DNA): TGTGCCAGCGGCCCGGGACAGCCCAAGGATACGCAGTATTTT.

This chain uses TRBV12-3 or TRBV12-4 with TRBJ1-3; D is unresolved. The CDR3 contains 14 residues. Trimming stripped 2 bases from V and 6 bases from J, with 11 bases between. In DNA form, the CDR3 reads TGTGCCAGCAGTTTACGGAGGAGGGAAAACACCATATATTTT. Amino acids: CASSLRRRENTIYF.

The gene calls are TRBV11-1 and TRBJ2-3, with TRBD1 matching over 7 bases. CDR1 is SGHAT, CDR2 FQDESV, per germline (reference sequence). The CDR3 extends over 18 amino acids. Losses at the gene ends were 0 bases for V and 4 bases for J; bases not matched to a gene: 13. The CDR3 is CASSLAPPTGRHSDTQYF. The CDR3 nucleotides read TGTGCCAGCAGCTTAGCCCCTCCGACAGGGCGTCATTCAGATACGCAGTATTTT.

A remark on this clonotype: Since no conserved phenylalanine or tryptophan closes the CDR3, a read error is the likely cause. The chain is built from TRBV11-1 and TRBJ2-5; D gene ambiguous. CDR3 length: 14 amino acids. Trimming shortened V by 1 base and J by 4 bases, and 10 bases separated the two germline ends. Germline CDR1 and CDR2: SGHAT and FQDESV (reference sequence). CDR3: CASSLDPRRETQYS. The CDR3 DNA follows: TGTGCCAGCAGCTTAGACCCAAGGCGAGAGACCCAGTACTCC.

The chain couples TRBV28 to TRBJ2-7; 8 bases are a match to TRBD2. The CDR3 loop spans 16 amino acids. The germline V gene has CDR1 MDHEN and CDR2 SYDVKM. V lost 5 bases and J lost 0; bases outside the gene matches: 9. CDR3 loop: CASSPHSSGFSYEQYF. Written as DNA, the CDR3 is TGTGCCAGCAGTCCCCATTCTAGCGGGTTCTCCTACGAGCAGTACTTC.

This clonotype was seen ten or more times. This rearrangement joins TRBV5-1 to TRBJ2-3; 8 positions match TRBD2. The J segment lost 2 bases and the V segment lost 5 bases, leaving 7 bases of the junction unmatched. Germline lookup yields CDR1 SGHRS and CDR2 YFSETQ. This CDR3 has 15 amino acids. The CDR3 loop reads CASRLLAVDTDTQYF. CDR3 bases: TGCGCCAGCAGACTACTAGCGGTAGACACAGATACGCAGTATTTT.

This clonotype has at least ten counts. This chain connects TRBV7-9 to TRBJ2-1, with 13 bases matching TRBD2. CDR3 length: 17 residues. Germline CDR1 and CDR2: SEHNR and FQNEAQ (reference sequence). With 5 bases clipped from V and 6 bases from J, the junction kept 10 bases outside the gene matches. The CDR3 coding sequence is TGTGCCAGCAGCGCGGAACCGGGACTAGCGGGAAGCAATGAGCAGTTCTTC. As protein: CASSAEPGLAGSNEQFF. Full variable domain (outside the CDR3, taken from reference TRBV7-9 and TRBJ2-1): DTGVSQNPRHKITKRGQNVTFRCDPISEHNRLYWYRQTLGQGPEFLTYFQNEAQLEKSRLLSDRFSAERPKGSFSTLEIQRTEQGDSAMYLCASSAEPGLAGSNEQFFGPGTRLTVL.

The chain recombines TRBV29-1 with TRBJ2-7; 7 nucleotides agree with TRBD1. V shed 7 bases, J shed 3 bases, and the junction held 15 bases outside the gene matches. This CDR3 is 15 amino acids long. Germline V gene data show CDR1 as SQVTM and CDR2 as ANQGSEA. In DNA, the CDR3 is TGCAGCGCGTTATTAATGACAGGGAAAAACTACGAGCAGTACTTC. This encodes CSALLMTGKNYEQYF.

This sequence joins TRBV5-1 and TRBJ1-2; the match to TRBD1 covers 7 bases. Trimming took 4 bases from V and 3 from J; bases not matched to a gene: 6. The CDR3 runs to 14 residues. Germline lookup yields CDR1 SGHRS and CDR2 YFSETQ. CDR3 region: CASSRSDRDYGYTF. The DNA of the CDR3 is TGCGCCAGCAGCCGAAGCGACAGGGACTATGGCTACACCTTC.

This clonotype was seen a handful of times. DNA of the CDR3: TGTGCCAGCAGCCAAGATAGAAGCGCCTACAATGAGCAGTTCTTC. Translation: CASSQDRSAYNEQFF. The chain links TRBV4-2 to TRBJ2-1; no clear D. Germline V gives CDR1 LGHNA, CDR2 YNFKEQ. The CDR3 extends over 15 amino acids. Trimming left V 0 bases short and J 2 bases short, with 8 bases between.

The rearrangement links TRBV4-1 to TRBJ1-2; D remains unclear. The V end was cut by 2 bases, the J end by 8 bases, with 15 bases between. In germline, CDR1 is MGHRA, CDR2 YSYEKL. The CDR3 runs to 14 residues. CDR3 in amino acids: CASSQQIYSGGYTF. In nucleotides, the CDR3 is TGCGCCAGCAGCCAACAAATTTATTCGGGGGGCTACACCTTC.

There are a few counts of this clonotype. The rearrangement links TRBV2 to TRBJ2-1; 10 positions match TRBD2. This CDR3 is built from 14 residues. Germline V gene sequence: CDR1 SNHLY, CDR2 FYNNEI. The trim removed 8 bases at V and 3 bases at J, leaving 4 bases unmatched. The CDR3 DNA reads as TGTGCCAGCCAGCGGGAGGGCCGCTACAATGAGCAGTTCTTC. This encodes CASQREGRYNEQFF.

The table lists this clonotype with a few counts. The junction differs from germline at one of its ends, possibly a read error. The CDR3 DNA reads TGCTGTGCCATGGGACTAGCGGGCCCTAGCTCCTACAATGAGCAGTTCTTC. Translating gives CCAMGLAGPSSYNEQFF. The V and J genes are TRBV20-1 and TRBJ2-1, with 12 bases that match TRBD2. Per the germline V gene, CDR1 is DFQATT and CDR2 is SNEGSKA (reference sequence). This CDR3 has 17 residues.

The chain has TRBV7-8 and TRBJ1-1; no definite D call. CDR3 length: 13 amino acids. Trimming stripped 4 bases from V and 0 bases from J, with 6 bases between. In germline, CDR1 is SGHVS, CDR2 FQNEAQ. CDR3: CASSSRMNTEAFF. The CDR3 bases are TGTGCCAGCAGCTCTAGAATGAACACTGAAGCTTTCTTT.

This sequence joins TRBV5-1 and TRBJ2-1, with D uncertain. From germline, CDR1 is SGHRS and CDR2 YFSETQ. Deletions cut 0 bases from V and 8 bases from J, with 12 bases between. This CDR3 has 14 amino acids. In DNA, the CDR3 is TGCGCCAGCAGCTTGGCCGATACCGGAGATGAGCAGTTCTTC. It is translated as CASSLADTGDEQFF.

This clonotype was counted between two and nine times. V is TRBV27 and J is TRBJ2-7; D not resolved. The CDR3 is 13 amino acids. Trimming pared 6 bases from V and 0 bases from J, leaving 9 bases between. CDR1 is MNHEY, CDR2 SMNVEV, per germline (reference sequence). CDR3 coding DNA: TGTGCCAGCAGCATCTACAACTCCTACGAGCAGTACTTC. Encoded protein: CASSIYNSYEQYF.

The rearrangement links TRBV6-1 to TRBJ2-2; maybe TRBD2 (6 bases). CDR1 is MNHNS and CDR2 is SASEGT in the germline V gene. The CDR3 length is 13 residues. Between the trimmed V and J ends, which lost 6 bases and 6 bases, there was a span of 11 bases. This chain's CDR3 is CASRGAGPGELFF. The CDR3 region has the DNA TGTGCCAGCAGAGGGGCGGGGCCCGGGGAGCTGTTTTTT.

This clonotype was observed a handful of times. This chain uses TRBV11-2 with TRBJ2-3, with D uncertain. The CDR3 sequence is 18 residues long. From germline, CDR1 is SGHAT and CDR2 FQNNGV. V was shortened by 5 bases and J by 0 bases, with 21 bases between the two germline ends. CDR3 sequence reads: CASSPQGRRPSSTDTQYF. The CDR3 DNA reads as TGTGCCAGCAGCCCTCAAGGTCGACGACCTTCTAGCACAGATACGCAGTATTTT.